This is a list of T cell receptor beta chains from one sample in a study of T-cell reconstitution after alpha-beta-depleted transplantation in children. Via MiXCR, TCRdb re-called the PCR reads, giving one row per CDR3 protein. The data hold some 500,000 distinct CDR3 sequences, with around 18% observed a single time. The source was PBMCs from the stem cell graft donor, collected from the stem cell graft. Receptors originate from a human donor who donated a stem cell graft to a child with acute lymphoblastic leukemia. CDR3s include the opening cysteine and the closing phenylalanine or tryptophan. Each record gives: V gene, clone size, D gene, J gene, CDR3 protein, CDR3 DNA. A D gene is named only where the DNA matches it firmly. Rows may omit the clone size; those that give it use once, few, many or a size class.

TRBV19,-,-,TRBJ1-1,CASSISGAMRWTEAFF,TGTGCCAGTAGTATCTCGGGAGCCATGAGGTGGACTGAAGCTTTCTTT
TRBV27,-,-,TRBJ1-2,CASSLSVPLNYGYTF,TGTGCCAGCAGTTTATCGGTCCCGCTTAACTATGGCTACACCTTC
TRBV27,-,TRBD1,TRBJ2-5,CASSLYSRQGDVETQYF,TGTGCCAGCAGTTTATATAGTCGGCAGGGGGACGTAGAGACCCAGTACTTC
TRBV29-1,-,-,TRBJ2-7,CSVAQPYSYEQYF,TGCAGCGTTGCCCAGCCCTACTCCTACGAGCAGTACTTC
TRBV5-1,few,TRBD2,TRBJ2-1,CASSFRGGRAYNEQFF,TGCGCCAGCAGCTTCAGGGGCGGGAGGGCTTACAATGAGCAGTTCTTC
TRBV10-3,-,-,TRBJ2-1,CAISDLGGRDDEQFF,TGTGCCATCAGTGATCTGGGGGGCCGAGACGATGAGCAGTTCTTC
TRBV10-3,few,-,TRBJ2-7,CAISEAQGSFYEQYF,TGTGCCATCAGTGAGGCACAGGGTTCCTTCTACGAGCAGTACTTC
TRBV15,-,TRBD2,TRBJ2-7,CATSRGLAGVSEQYF,TGTGCCACCAGCAGGGGACTAGCGGGAGTATCCGAGCAGTACTTC
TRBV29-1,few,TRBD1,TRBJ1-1,CSVTGTGGNTEAFF,TGCAGCGTCACCGGGACAGGGGGGAACACTGAAGCTTTCTTT
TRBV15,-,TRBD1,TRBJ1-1,CATRPGTGGGTNTEAFF,TGTGCCACCAGGCCCGGGACAGGGGGCGGCACGAACACTGAAGCTTTCTTT
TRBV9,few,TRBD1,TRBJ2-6,CASSVKRDRGDHVNHSGANVLTF,TGTGCCAGCAGCGTAAAAAGGGACAGGGGGGACCACGTAAATCACTCTGGGGCCAACGTCCTGACTTTC
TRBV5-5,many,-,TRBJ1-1,CASSLQERTEAFF,TGTGCCAGCAGTTTACAGGAGCGAACTGAAGCTTTCTTT
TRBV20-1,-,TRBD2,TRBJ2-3,CSASKREGTDTQYF,TGCAGTGCTAGCAAGCGGGAGGGCACAGATACGCAGTATTTT
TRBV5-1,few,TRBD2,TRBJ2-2,CASSLTLAGPNTGELFF,TGCGCCAGCAGCTTGACCCTAGCGGGACCTAACACCGGGGAGCTGTTTTTT
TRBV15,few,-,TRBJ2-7,CATSYAGNYEQYF,TGTGCCACCAGTTACGCAGGGAACTACGAGCAGTACTTC
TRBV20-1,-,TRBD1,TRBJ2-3,CSLTGQGAKDTQYF,TGCAGTCTCACGGGACAGGGGGCAAAAGATACGCAGTATTTT
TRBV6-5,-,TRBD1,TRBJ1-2,CASSYSTGRDGYTF,TGTGCCAGCAGTTACTCGACAGGGAGGGATGGCTACACCTTC
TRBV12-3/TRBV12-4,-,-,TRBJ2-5,CASSRQYHETQYF,TGTGCCAGCAGTCGACAGTACCATGAGACCCAGTACTTC
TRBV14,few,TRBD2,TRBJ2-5,CASSQDSLAAQLYQETQYF,TGTGCCAGCAGCCAAGATTCTCTAGCGGCACAACTGTACCAAGAGACCCAGTACTTC
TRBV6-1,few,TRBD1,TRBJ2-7,CASSSTGGEYEQYF,TGTGCCAGCAGCAGCACAGGGGGCGAATACGAGCAGTACTTC
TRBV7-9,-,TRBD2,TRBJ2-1,CASSLSNSGRSYNEQFF,TGTGCCAGCAGCTTATCAAATAGCGGGAGATCCTACAATGAGCAGTTCTTC
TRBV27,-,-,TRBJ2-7,CASSKRLGPAYEQYF,TGTGCCTCCTCTAAACGCCTGGGCCCAGCCTACGAGCAGTACTTC
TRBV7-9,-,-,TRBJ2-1,CASSFTFREWNEQFF,TGTGCCAGCAGCTTCACTTTCCGGGAGTGGAATGAGCAGTTCTTC
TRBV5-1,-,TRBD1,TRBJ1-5,CASSPGTGVDSNQPQHF,TGCGCCAGCAGCCCAGGGACAGGAGTCGATAGCAATCAGCCCCAGCATTTT
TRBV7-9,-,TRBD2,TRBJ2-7,CASSQLGGTYEQYF,TGTGCCAGCAGCCAATTGGGGGGGACCTACGAGCAGTACTTC
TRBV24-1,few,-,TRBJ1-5,CATSDPSTRAQHF,TGTGCCACCAGTGACCCCAGTACACGGGCCCAGCATTTT
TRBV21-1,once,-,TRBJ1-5,CASRQRRAGDLYSNQPQHF,TGTGCCAGCAGGCAAAGACGAGCAGGGGACCTTTATAGCAATCAGCCCCAGCATTTT
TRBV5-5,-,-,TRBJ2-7,CASCWTLTYEQYF,TGTGCCAGCTGCTGGACGTTAACCTACGAGCAGTACTTC
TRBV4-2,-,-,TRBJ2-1,CASSQPGVGFLKEQFF,TGTGCCAGCAGCCAGCCCGGGGTCGGCTTCTTAAAGGAGCAGTTCTTC
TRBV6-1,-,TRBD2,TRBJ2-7,CASSTHSGRGEQYF,TGTGCCAGCAGTACACATAGCGGGAGGGGTGAGCAGTACTTC
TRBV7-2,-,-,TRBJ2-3,CASSILVSVADTQYF,TGTGCCAGCAGCATCCTAGTTTCGGTCGCAGATACGCAGTATTTT
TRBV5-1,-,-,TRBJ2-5,CASRPRTSAETQYF,TGCGCCAGCAGGCCGCGAACTAGTGCGGAGACCCAGTACTTC
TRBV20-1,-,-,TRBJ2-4,CSARGGPRGKNIQYF,TGCAGTGCTAGAGGGGGCCCGAGGGGCAAAAACATTCAGTACTTC
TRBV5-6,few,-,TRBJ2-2,CASSLSVSGPNTGELFF,TGTGCCAGCAGCTTAAGTGTGAGCGGACCGAACACCGGGGAGCTGTTTTTT
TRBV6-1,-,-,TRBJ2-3,CASSESSVHTQYF,TGTGCCAGCAGTGAATCCTCGGTCCATACGCAGTATTTT
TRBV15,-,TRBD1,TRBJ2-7,CATSKNRGQYEQYF,TGTGCCACCAGCAAGAACAGGGGGCAATACGAGCAGTACTTC
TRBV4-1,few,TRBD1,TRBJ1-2,CASSQERTGGISHGYTF,TGCGCCAGCAGCCAGGAGAGGACAGGGGGCATTTCCCATGGCTACACCTTC
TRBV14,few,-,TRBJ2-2,CASSQVRETNTGELFF,TGTGCCAGCAGCCAAGTCAGGGAAACGAACACCGGGGAGCTGTTTTTT
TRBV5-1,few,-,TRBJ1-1,CASTLTGNTEAFF,TGCGCCAGCACCTTGACAGGGAACACTGAAGCTTTCTTT
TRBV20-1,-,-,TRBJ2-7,CSARKDGVVYEQYF,TGCAGTGCTAGAAAGGACGGGGTGGTTTACGAGCAGTACTTC
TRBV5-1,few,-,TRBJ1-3,CASETSPSSGNTIYF,TGCGCCAGCGAAACATCTCCCAGCTCTGGAAACACCATATATTTT
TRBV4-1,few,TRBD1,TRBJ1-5,CASSQEGLSPGGQPQHF,TGCGCCAGCAGCCAAGAAGGGCTTAGCCCAGGGGGTCAGCCCCAGCATTTT
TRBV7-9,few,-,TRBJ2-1,CASGPGHRDDEQFF,TGTGCCAGCGGTCCCGGACACAGGGACGATGAGCAGTTCTTC
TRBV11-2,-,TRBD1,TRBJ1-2,CASTRAGQGGSYTF,TGTGCCAGCACCAGGGCGGGACAGGGGGGGAGCTACACCTTC
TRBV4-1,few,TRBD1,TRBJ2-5,CASSPDRGPRWYF,TGCGCCAGCAGCCCTGACAGGGGCCCCCGCTGGTACTTC
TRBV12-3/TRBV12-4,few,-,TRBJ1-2,CASSLEPSGDYGYTF,TGTGCCAGCAGTTTGGAACCTTCGGGGGACTATGGCTACACCTTC
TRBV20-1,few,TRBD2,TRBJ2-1,CSARVLLAGGPNEQFF,TGCAGTGCTAGAGTCTTATTAGCGGGAGGGCCAAATGAGCAGTTCTTC
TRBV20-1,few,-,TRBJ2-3,CSASRSTSTDTQYF,TGCAGTGCTTCGCGTTCGACATCCACAGATACGCAGTATTTT
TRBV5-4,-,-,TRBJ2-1,CASSSSGTRNEQFF,TGTGCCAGCAGCTCGTCCGGGACGCGCAATGAGCAGTTCTTC
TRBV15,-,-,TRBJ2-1,CATRDGTSSSYNEQFF,TGTGCCACCAGGGATGGGACTTCCAGCTCCTACAATGAGCAGTTCTTC
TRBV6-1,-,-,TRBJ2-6,CASTLSSRGSGANVLTF,TGTGCCAGCACCCTATCGTCGAGAGGGTCTGGGGCCAACGTCCTGACTTTC
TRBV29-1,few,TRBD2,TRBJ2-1,CSSSRGGEQFF,TGCAGCTCCTCCCGGGGGGGTGAGCAGTTCTTC
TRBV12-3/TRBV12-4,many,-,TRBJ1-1,CASSFRDTNTEAFF,TGTGCCAGCAGTTTTAGGGATACCAACACTGAAGCTTTCTTT